These 5 T cell receptor beta chains were sequenced from one sample in a study of a mutant IDH1 vaccine in newly diagnosed glioma. Time point denoted: week 11, during vaccination. Every vaccine dose comprised 300 ug of mutant IDH1 20-mer peptide plus topical imiquimod. Clones were sequenced by immunoSEQ multiplex PCR, and TCRdb holds only the in-frame ones, with some missing. There are roughly 120,000 clones in the sample; over 75% occur only once, and 5.5% lies in the top ten. Their antigens are not known. The specimen comprised PBMCs, sampled from a glioma patient whose treatment included an IDH1 peptide vaccine. The receptors stem from a man aged 40-55 years with glioma.

V gene TRBV7-3 combines with J gene TRBJ1-3; D is perhaps TRBD1 (5 bases). Trimming took off 1 base at V and 2 bases at J, with 9 bases between the two ends. Per germline, CDR1 SGHTA and CDR2 FQGTGA. The CDR3 sequence is 15 residues long. In nucleotides, the CDR3 is TGTGCCAGCAGCTTAAGTTGGGGCCCTGGAAACACCATATATTTT. Its protein is CASSLSWGPGNTIYF.

The gene calls are TRBV6-6 and TRBJ2-5; D is uncertain. The germline V and J ends were trimmed by 4 bases and 1 base, with 7 bases remaining between them. Germline V gene lookup returns CDR1 MNHNY and CDR2 SVGAGI (reference sequence). This CDR3 has 13 amino acids. The CDR3 loop reads CASSSSAQETQYF. The CDR3 DNA reads as TGTGCCAGCAGTTCATCAGCCCAAGAGACCCAGTACTTC.

There are a few counts of this clone. This sequence joins TRBV7-2 and TRBJ1-1; D not certain. Germline loops: CDR1 SGHTA, CDR2 FQGNSA. This CDR3 has 14 residues. Trimming shortened V by 1 base and J by 0 bases, and 6 bases separated the two germline ends. The DNA for the CDR3 is TGTGCCAGCAGCTTAGTTGGCCTGAACACTGAAGCTTTCTTT. Translation: CASSLVGLNTEAFF.

A note on this clone: This CDR3 is also generated by other DNA sequences in the sample. The genes are TRBV5-1 and TRBJ2-5, with no clear D. The germline V and J ends were trimmed by 1 base and 2 bases, with 3 bases remaining between them. Germline assignment: CDR1 SGHRS and CDR2 YFSETQ. CDR3 length equals 12 residues. The CDR3 sequence: CASSLPQETQYF. CDR3 in DNA: TGCGCCAGCAGCTTGCCTCAAGAGACCCAGTACTTC.

In the case of this clone: In the same sample, other DNA sequences code for this CDR3. The chain links TRBV10-3 to TRBJ2-5; D is ambiguous. V was shortened by 2 bases and J by 4 bases, with 2 bases between the two germline ends. The CDR3 extends over 11 amino acids. CDR1 is ENHRY, CDR2 SYGVKD, per germline. CDR3 residues: CAISEGETQYF. The CDR3 bases are TGTGCCATCAGTGAGGGAGAGACCCAGTACTTC.